This entry lists 19 T cell receptor beta chains sequenced from one sample in a study of CD8 T cells in ankylosing spondylitis (dated by TCRdb to about 2017). Libraries were prepared through 5' RACE. Sequenced using an Illumina HiSeq 2500. Starting from the raw public reads, TCRdb applied fastp trimming at Q25, assembled clones with MiXCR and retained in-frame beta chains. Each CDR3 protein appears once, grouped with its most common genes and DNA. The sample table shows roughly 170,000 distinct CDR3 sequences, and around a tenth are seen once. The ten most abundant clones make up less than 15% of the sample. Sequenced material: blood, either unsorted or a sorted T cell fraction (not recorded which). The receptors originated from a female donor with ankylosing spondylitis or in good health (not recorded which).

In nucleotides, the CDR3 is TGTGCCACCAGCACGCCGGGACTAGCAGGGAATGAGCAGTTCTTC. This gives the protein CATSTPGLAGNEQFF. The chain joins TRBV15 to TRBJ2-1; 9 positions agree with TRBD2. V was clipped by 4 bases and J by 7 bases; unmatched bases: 8. The CDR3 has 15 residues. Germline CDR1 reads LNHNV; CDR2 reads YYDKDF (reference sequence).

This clonotype was seen many times. This chain joins TRBV12-3 or TRBV12-4 and TRBJ1-6, with D maybe TRBD1 (6 bases). The ends were cut back, 4 bases at V and 1 base at J, with 11 bases in the middle. CDR3 length: 16 amino acids. The CDR3 is CASSSHRESYNSPLHF. In nucleotides, the CDR3 is TGTGCCAGCAGTTCGCACAGGGAGTCCTATAATTCACCCCTCCACTTT.

This clonotype has more than one count but fewer than ten. This chain joins TRBV19 and TRBJ2-7; 7 bases are a match to TRBD2. Trimming at V came to 5 bases and at J to 3 bases, leaving 7 bases not matched to a gene. This CDR3 spans 14 amino acids. Per the germline V gene, CDR1 is LNHDA and CDR2 is SQIVND (reference sequence). CDR3 in amino acids: CASSPAGDGYEQYF. The CDR3 bases are TGTGCCAGTAGTCCCGCGGGAGACGGCTACGAGCAGTACTTC.

In this sample, this clonotype turned up many times. The chain carries TRBV12-5 and TRBJ1-5; TRBD1 matches at 7 bases. The CDR3 extends over 15 amino acids. Trimming at V came to 4 bases and at J to 5 bases, leaving 8 bases not matched to a gene. Germline CDR1 reads LGHNT; CDR2 reads FRNRAP. This CDR3 is CASGSHGTADQPQHF. The CDR3 DNA reads TGTGCTAGTGGTTCTCACGGGACAGCCGATCAGCCCCAGCATTTT.

V usage is TRBV20-1 and J usage is TRBJ1-5; D gene unclear. The germline CDR1 and CDR2 sequences are DFQATT and SNEGSKA (reference sequence). V shed 4 bases and J shed 3 bases, with 10 bases lying between them. This CDR3 comprises 13 residues. CDR3 amino acids: CSANTPNNQPQHF. CDR3 bases: TGCAGTGCTAACACACCCAACAATCAGCCCCAGCATTTT.

This clonotype was detected ten times or more. The chain joins TRBV5-1 to TRBJ2-2, with D uncertain. The CDR3 length is 13 residues. CDR1 SGHRS and CDR2 YFSETQ come from the germline V gene. The V and J ends lost 2 bases and 1 base respectively, with 3 bases between them. The CDR3 DNA is TGCGCCAGCAGCTTTTTGAACACCGGGGAGCTGTTTTTT. Amino acids: CASSFLNTGELFF. Full variable domain (remainder filled in from reference TRBV5-1 and TRBJ2-2): KAGVTQTPRYLIKTRGQQVTLSCSPISGHRSVSWYQQTPGQGLQFLFEYFSETQRNKGNFPGRFSGRQFSNSRSEMNVSTLELGDSALYLCASSFLNTGELFFGEGSRLTVL.

The sample holds a few counts of this clonotype. This chain links TRBV14 with TRBJ2-2; 8 bases fit TRBD1. The CDR3 sequence is 17 residues long. CDR1 and CDR2 from the germline V gene are SGHDN and FVKESK. Losses at the gene ends were 4 bases for V and 0 bases for J; bases not matched to a gene: 7. The CDR3 sequence is CASSRPGQAPNTGELFF. The DNA of the CDR3 is TGTGCCAGCAGCCGACCGGGACAGGCGCCGAACACCGGGGAGCTGTTTTTT. Drawing the rest from reference TRBV14 and TRBJ2-2, the complete variable domain is EAGVTQFPSHSVIEKGQTVTLRCDPISGHDNLYWYRRVMGKEIKFLLHFVKESKQDESGMPNNRFLAERTGGTYSTLKVQPAELEDSGVYFCASSRPGQAPNTGELFFGEGSRLTVL.

This chain uses TRBV7-9 with TRBJ2-7; D unresolved. V was pared by 4 bases and J by 5 bases, with 12 bases between. The CDR3 is 13 amino acids. CDR1 SEHNR and CDR2 FQNEAQ come from the germline V gene (reference sequence). The CDR3 region is CASSSGRINEQYF. In DNA, the CDR3 is TGTGCCAGCAGCTCAGGACGGATCAACGAGCAGTACTTC.

The sample holds a few counts of this clonotype. This chain connects TRBV15 to TRBJ2-1, with D perhaps TRBD1 (6 bases). The CDR3 consists of 15 residues. V was shortened by 6 bases and J by 3 bases, with 15 bases between the two germline ends. Germline CDR1 is LNHNV and CDR2 is YYDKDF (reference sequence). CDR3: CATRAGTPNYNEQFF. In nucleotides, the CDR3 is TGTGCCACCAGGGCCGGGACACCCAACTACAATGAGCAGTTCTTC.

Ten or more counts support this clonotype. CDR3: CASSRGLAEYNEQFF. CDR3 nucleotides: TGTGCCAGCAGCCGGGGACTAGCGGAATACAATGAGCAGTTCTTC. This sequence joins TRBV7-8 and TRBJ2-1; 11 positions match TRBD2. The V gene's germline CDR1 is SGHVS and CDR2 FQNEAQ. The CDR3 consists of 15 residues. The V segment lost 5 bases and the J segment 4 bases; nucleotides outside the gene matches: 4.

The chain employs TRBV5-8 and TRBJ2-3, with D unresolved. The CDR3 is 15 residues long. Trimming stripped 0 bases from V and 5 bases from J, with 13 bases between. Germline V gives CDR1 SGHTS, CDR2 YDEGEE. The CDR3 sequence is CASSLDGVPRDTQYF. CDR3 coding DNA: TGTGCCAGCAGCTTGGATGGCGTACCCCGAGATACGCAGTATTTT.

This clonotype has only a few counts. The chain links TRBV7-6 to TRBJ2-1, with unresolved D. V lost 2 bases and J 9 bases, leaving 14 bases between the germline ends. The CDR3 runs 14 residues. Germline assignment: CDR1 SGHVS and CDR2 FNYEAQ. CDR3 bases: TGTGCCAGCAGCTTACTCGGTTCAGTTGGTGAGCAGTTCTTC. This sequence encodes CASSLLGSVGEQFF.

The chain links TRBV6-1 to TRBJ2-3; 9 bases are shared with TRBD1. This CDR3 has 14 residues. Trimming cost V 8 bases and J 4 bases; bases outside gene matches: 7. Germline CDR1 reads MNHNS; CDR2 reads SASEGT. Here the CDR3 DNA reads TGTGCCAGCGGAACGGGACAGGGCCCAGATACGCAGTATTTT. It codes for CASGTGQGPDTQYF.

This chain uses TRBV7-9 with TRBJ2-7; D gene uncertain. The CDR3 sequence is 13 residues long. The V end lost 4 bases, the J end lost 3 bases, and 10 bases lay between the germline ends. Per germline, CDR1 SEHNR and CDR2 FQNEAQ (reference sequence). The CDR3 coding sequence is TGTGCCAGCAGCTCCAGGCAAAGCTACGAGCAGTACTTC. Its protein is CASSSRQSYEQYF.

The chain employs TRBV27 and TRBJ2-3, with 9 bases lining up with TRBD2. This CDR3 is 15 amino acids long. The V and J ends lost 2 bases and 4 bases, in that order; junction bases with no gene match: 4. Germline V CDR1 and CDR2: MNHEY, SMNVEV (reference sequence). The CDR3 reads CASSLSGRYPDTQYF. The CDR3 DNA sequence: TGTGCCAGCAGTTTAAGCGGGAGGTACCCAGATACGCAGTATTTT.

This clonotype came up a few times. This chain joins TRBV9 and TRBJ2-5; D ambiguous. Trimming removed 0 bases at V and 5 bases at J, with 14 bases between. Germline V gene sequence: CDR1 SGDLS, CDR2 YYNGEE. There are 15 residues in the CDR3. The CDR3: CASSVEPSPRETQYF. CDR3 bases: TGTGCCAGCAGCGTAGAACCCTCCCCGAGGGAGACCCAGTACTTC.

The chain uses TRBV20-1 and TRBJ1-1; D is uncertain. The CDR3 sequence is 11 residues long. V lost 4 bases and J 4 bases, leaving 7 bases between the germline ends. Looked up from germline, CDR1 is DFQATT and CDR2 is SNEGSKA (reference sequence). The CDR3: CSATVATEAFF. The CDR3 nucleotides read TGCAGTGCTACGGTGGCCACTGAAGCTTTCTTT.

This clonotype appeared many times. This rearrangement joins TRBV10-1 to TRBJ2-7; no reliable D call. This CDR3 contains 15 residues. Between the trimmed V and J ends, which lost 3 bases and 7 bases, there was a span of 19 bases. Germline V CDR1 and CDR2: WNHNN, SYGVQD (reference sequence). The CDR3 here is CASSEDGHLGSEQYF. CDR3 bases: TGCGCCAGCAGTGAAGATGGGCATCTAGGTTCTGAGCAGTACTTC.

CDR3 loop: CASSVTGGASLNTDTQYF. The CDR3 DNA reads TGTGCCAGCAGCGTCACAGGGGGCGCCTCCCTAAACACAGATACGCAGTATTTT. This chain joins TRBV11-1 and TRBJ2-3, with TRBD1 matching over 9 bases. The length of the CDR3 is 18 residues. The germline V gene has CDR1 SGHAT and CDR2 FQDESV (reference sequence). Losses at the gene ends were 5 bases for V and 2 bases for J; bases not matched to a gene: 14.